This TCR beta chain comes out of a study of cytomegalovirus exposure and HLA in healthy donors. Study observations and caveats: A later analysis by the authors found several of the most significant clusters apparently linked to common viral pathogens. Earlier analysis found most TCR beta V segments productive about 87% or about 30% of the time. Per a later analysis, about 17,000 TCR beta sequences showed association with HLA alleles at 0.05 false discovery rate. Across HLA loci, a later analysis found differing TCR association rates, with DRB1 most and HLA-C fewest.

About this clone: The antigen is unknown.

Germline CDR1 reads SNHLY; CDR2 reads FYNNEI. The CDR3 consists of 14 residues. V lost 6 bases and J 3 bases, leaving 12 bases between the germline ends. The study ran its PCR with 60 Vbeta and 13 Jbeta primers. Sequencing used immunoSEQ multiplex PCR; TCRdb keeps in-frame clones, though not all of them. The sample has over 80,000 clones; 65% to 90% are singletons. The gene calls are TRBV2 and TRBJ1-5; D not resolved. Sequenced material: PBMCs. The receptor comes from a man aged 30 to 45 in good health and CMV-seropositive. Here the CDR3 reads CASRPTGTNQPQHF. CDR3 nucleotide sequence: TGTGCCAGCAGACCGACGGGAACCAATCAGCCCCAGCATTTT.